The 5 T cell receptor beta chains listed next were all sequenced from one sample in a study of T-cell memory formation after mild COVID-19. TCRdb passed the 5' RACE reads through MiXCR, listing each CDR3 protein once. The sample comprises roughly 350,000 distinct CDR3 sequences, roughly 15% of which are singletons, and about 24% rests with the top ten. Input material: PBMCs or a T cell subset sorted from them (not recorded which). All receptors come from a man younger than 35 who had mild COVID-19 (a few samples of this study predate the infection). Cell type and time point are not known.

The rearrangement joins TRBV4-1 to TRBJ2-7; D may be TRBD1 (6 bases). Germline lookup yields CDR1 MGHRA and CDR2 YSYEKL. V was trimmed by 1 base and J by 3 bases, leaving 13 bases between them. The CDR3 has 15 residues. CDR3 DNA: TGCGCCAGCAGCCAAGTCCAGGGGTCAAACTACGAGCAGTACTTC. This encodes CASSQVQGSNYEQYF.

With regard to this clonotype: Possible read error: a much larger clone is one base away. Here the CDR3 reads CASSYSRINQPQHF. Here the CDR3 DNA reads TGTGCCAGCAGTTACTCCCGGATCAATCAGCCCCAGCATTTT. The chain employs TRBV6-5 and TRBJ1-5, with D unclear. This CDR3 is 14 amino acids long. Germline loops: CDR1 MNHEY, CDR2 SVGAGI. Trimming took 0 bases from V and 3 from J, leaving 6 bases between them.

A note on this clonotype: The conserved closing phenylalanine or tryptophan is absent in this CDR3, likely reflecting a read error. The rearrangement uses TRBV6-5 and TRBJ1-2; D is uncertain. The CDR3 has 13 amino acids. With 6 bases removed from V and 0 bases from J, the gap between germline ends came to 8 bases. The germline V gene has CDR1 MNHEY and CDR2 SVGAGI. The DNA for the CDR3 is TGTGCCAGCAGACAGCCTCCTAACTATGGCTACACCTAC. Encoded protein: CASRQPPNYGYTY.

This clonotype was detected a few times. J is TRBJ2-7 and V is TRBV5-1, with D perhaps matching TRBD2 (5 bases). The V and J ends lost 2 bases and 6 bases respectively, with 9 bases between them. CDR3 length equals 12 residues. Germline V gene sequence: CDR1 SGHRS, CDR2 YFSETQ. The CDR3 DNA reads as TGCGCCAGCAGCTTTGAGGGTCTCGAGCAGTACTTC. Translated, it gives CASSFEGLEQYF. The full variable domain, its missing parts supplied by reference TRBV5-1 and TRBJ2-7, is KAGVTQTPRYLIKTRGQQVTLSCSPISGHRSVSWYQQTPGQGLQFLFEYFSETQRNKGNFPGRFSGRQFSNSRSEMNVSTLELGDSALYLCASSFEGLEQYFGPGTRLTVT.

J is TRBJ2-7 and V is TRBV6-6; possible D gene TRBD1, 5 bases. The CDR3 loop spans 14 amino acids. Between the trimmed V and J ends, which lost 6 bases and 5 bases, there was a span of 17 bases. Per germline, CDR1 MNHNY and CDR2 SVGAGI (reference sequence). The DNA for the CDR3 is TGTGCCAGCAGGTGGCAGGGAACGTCCAACGAGCAGTACTTC. Protein: CASRWQGTSNEQYF.